This T cell receptor beta chain is drawn from a study of CD8+CD57+ T cells in acquired aplastic anemia. TCR beta VDJ and CDR3 profiles were obtained from a genomic DNA template. One entry per CDR3 protein, called by TCRdb with MiXCR from the reads. Of 180,000 or so distinct CDR3 sequences listed, roughly 50% are singletons. Findings and caveats of the study: Patients and controls turned out to have approximately 29 CD8+ CDR3 sequences in common. Significant differences in CD8+ Simpson's diversity were not observed between patients and controls.

Trimming left V 3 bases short and J 4 bases short, with 9 bases between. The V gene's germline CDR1 is MNHNS and CDR2 SASEGT. The CDR3 is 13 amino acids. Turning to this clonotype: Its antigen is still unknown.

Patients picked for sequencing had shown CD8+CD57+ cell expansion detected by flow cytometry. Each of the patients presented with severe acquired aplastic anemia. At blood sampling, none of the patients had yet received therapy. The origin of this receptor is a human donor with aplastic anemia. The genes are TRBV6-1 and TRBJ1-2; no definite D call. The sequenced sample was sorted CD4+, CD8+, or CD8+CD57+ T cells (not recorded which) from PBMCs. The chain's CDR3 is CASSEGRSYGYTF. The CDR3 coding sequence is TGTGCCAGCAGTGAGGGCCGTTCCTATGGCTACACCTTC.